The 9 T cell receptor beta chains listed next were all sequenced from one sample in a study of blood T cells in healthy people across ages (dated by TCRdb to 2013 to 2016). The library was generated by 5' RACE. The run used an Illumina HiSeq 2500. The second PCR ran for about 6 to 11 cycles and used a J-beta primer mix along with a sample-barcoded 5' primer. The public reads were quality trimmed at Q25 with fastp and then assembled into clones with MiXCR by TCRdb, keeping productive beta chains. Rows with one shared CDR3 protein collapse into an entry with the most common genes and DNA. For this sample the table gives around 970,000 distinct CDR3 sequences, of which 51% were detected only once. The ten largest clones represent around 21% of the sample. The sequencing sample was made of blood. These receptors were taken from a woman aged 60-70 years in good health.

The CDR3 DNA is TGTGCCAGCAGTTTAGCTAGCAGCCCCTACAATGAGCAGTTCTTC. This gives the protein CASSLASSPYNEQFF. The chain links TRBV27 to TRBJ2-1; TRBD2 is a possible D gene (5 bases). CDR3 length: 15 residues. The germline V gene has CDR1 MNHEY and CDR2 SMNVEV (reference sequence). V was cut by 2 bases and J by 2 bases, with 10 bases left in between.

This clonotype appeared many times. This rearrangement joins TRBV6-5 to TRBJ2-5; 9 bases line up with TRBD2. The CDR3 contains 16 residues. J lost 2 bases, V lost 0 bases, and 4 bases had no gene match. Germline CDR1 MNHEY, CDR2 SVGAGI. The CDR3 spells CASSYSGLAGQETQYF. In nucleotides, the CDR3 is TGTGCCAGCAGTTACTCGGGCCTAGCGGGACAAGAGACCCAGTACTTC.

The chain combines TRBV7-2 with TRBJ1-5; D is uncertain. In germline, CDR1 is SGHTA, CDR2 FQGNSA. The CDR3 spans 14 residues. Trimming shortened V by 5 bases and J by 4 bases, and 12 bases separated the two germline ends. The CDR3 DNA reads TGTGCCAGCAGCCTAAAAGGGTTTAATCAGCCCCAGCATTTT. Encoded protein: CASSLKGFNQPQHF.

The CDR3 coding sequence is TGTGCCAGCACCCAGGGAGGGGGCGAAAACGAGCAGTACTTC. Its translation is CASTQGGGENEQYF. The J gene is TRBJ2-7, the V gene TRBV18, with D possibly being TRBD1 or TRBD2 (7 bases each). The V gene's germline CDR1 is KGHSH and CDR2 LQKENI. This CDR3 region has 14 residues. V was clipped by 8 bases and J by 5 bases, with 19 bases between them.

This clonotype occurred many times. J is TRBJ2-3 and V is TRBV3-1; TRBD2 aligns across 14 bases. Germline V gene data show CDR1 as LGHDT and CDR2 as YNNKEL (reference sequence). The junction had 7 bases not matched to a gene; V was cut back by 4 bases and J by 4 bases. The CDR3 has 17 amino acids. In nucleotides, the CDR3 is TGTGCCAGCAGCCTAACAAAGACTAGCGGGAGGGCAGATACGCAGTATTTT. Translating it yields CASSLTKTSGRADTQYF.

The chain carries TRBV6-2 or TRBV6-3 and TRBJ2-3; 13 nucleotides line up with TRBD2. V dropped 7 bases and J dropped 2; count of bases not matched to a gene: 9. Germline CDR1 reads MNHEY; CDR2 reads SVGEGT. The CDR3 sequence is 17 residues long. The chain's CDR3 is CASKILGLAGDTDTQYF. In DNA form, the CDR3 reads TGTGCCAGCAAAATCCTCGGACTAGCGGGGGACACAGATACGCAGTATTTT.

The J gene is TRBJ1-2, the V gene TRBV29-1; a possible D gene is TRBD1 (5 bases). The CDR3 is made up of 13 amino acids. Germline CDR1 reads SQVTM; CDR2 reads ANQGSEA. The V end was cut by 1 base, the J end by 4 bases, with 10 bases between. Here the CDR3 reads CSVEAQGGYGYTF. The CDR3 DNA follows: TGCAGCGTTGAAGCCCAGGGCGGCTATGGCTACACCTTC. The entire variable domain, with the rest obtained from reference TRBV29-1 and TRBJ1-2, is as follows: SAVISQKPSRDICQRGTSLTIQCQVDSQVTMMFWYRQQPGQSLTLIATANQGSEATYESGFVIDKFPISRPNLTFSTLTVSNMSPEDSSIYLCSVEAQGGYGYTFGSGTRLTVV.

This clonotype was found many times. The V and J genes are TRBV7-2 and TRBJ1-4; TRBD1 is a possible D gene (5 bases). CDR1 is SGHTA and CDR2 is FQGNSA in the germline V gene. The CDR3 totals 13 residues. Trimming left V 8 bases short and J 8 bases short, with 15 bases between. Written as DNA, the CDR3 is TGTGCCAGCGGTGGGGACGGTGGGGAAAAACTGTTTTTT. It translates to CASGGDGGEKLFF.

The chain employs TRBV27 and TRBJ2-4, with no clear D. Trimming took 5 bases from V and 6 from J, leaving 11 bases between them. Germline loops: CDR1 MNHEY, CDR2 SMNVEV (reference sequence). The CDR3 loop spans 13 amino acids. CDR3 region: CASSPGDSNIQYF. The CDR3 nucleotides are TGTGCCAGCAGTCCAGGAGACTCAAACATTCAGTACTTC.